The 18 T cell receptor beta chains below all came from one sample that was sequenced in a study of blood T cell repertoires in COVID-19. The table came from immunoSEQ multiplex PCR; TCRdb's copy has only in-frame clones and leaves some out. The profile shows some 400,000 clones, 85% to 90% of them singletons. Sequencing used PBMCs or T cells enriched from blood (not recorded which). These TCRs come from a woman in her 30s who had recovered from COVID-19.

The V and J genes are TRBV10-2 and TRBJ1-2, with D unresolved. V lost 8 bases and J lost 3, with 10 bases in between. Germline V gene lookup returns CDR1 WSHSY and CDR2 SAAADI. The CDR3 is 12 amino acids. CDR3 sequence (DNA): TGCGCCAGCCTGCGAGAGGACTATGGCTACACCTTC. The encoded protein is CASLREDYGYTF.

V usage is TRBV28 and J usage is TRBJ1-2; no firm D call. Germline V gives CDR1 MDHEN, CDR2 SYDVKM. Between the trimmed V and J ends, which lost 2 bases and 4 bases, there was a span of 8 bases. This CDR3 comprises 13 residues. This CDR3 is CASSLAVSYGYTF. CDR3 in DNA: TGTGCCAGCAGTTTAGCGGTTAGCTATGGCTACACCTTC.

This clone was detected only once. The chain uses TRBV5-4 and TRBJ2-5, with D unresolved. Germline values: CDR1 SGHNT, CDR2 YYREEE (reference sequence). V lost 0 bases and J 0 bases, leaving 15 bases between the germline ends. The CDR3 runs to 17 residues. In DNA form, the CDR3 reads TGTGCCAGCAGCTTGGCCGGTTTGGGCCTGAACCAAGAGACCCAGTACTTC. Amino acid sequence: CASSLAGLGLNQETQYF.

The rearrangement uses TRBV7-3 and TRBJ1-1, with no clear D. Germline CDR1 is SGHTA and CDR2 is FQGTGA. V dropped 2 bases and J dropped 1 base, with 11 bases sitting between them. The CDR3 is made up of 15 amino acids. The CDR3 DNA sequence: TGTGCCAGCAGCTTACCCAGTGGAGGGAACACTGAAGCTTTCTTT. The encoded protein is CASSLPSGGNTEAFF.

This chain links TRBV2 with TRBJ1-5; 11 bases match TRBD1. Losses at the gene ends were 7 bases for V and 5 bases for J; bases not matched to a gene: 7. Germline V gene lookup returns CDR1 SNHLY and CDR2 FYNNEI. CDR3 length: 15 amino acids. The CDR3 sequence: CASTSADRGHQPQHF. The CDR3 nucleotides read TGTGCCAGCACTAGTGCGGACAGGGGGCATCAGCCCCAGCATTTT.

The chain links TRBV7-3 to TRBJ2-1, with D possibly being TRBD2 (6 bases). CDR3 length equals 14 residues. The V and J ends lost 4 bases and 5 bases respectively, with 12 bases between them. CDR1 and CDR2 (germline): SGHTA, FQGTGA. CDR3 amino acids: CASSSSGLNNEQFF. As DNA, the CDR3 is TGTGCCAGCAGCTCCAGCGGGCTGAACAATGAGCAGTTCTTC.

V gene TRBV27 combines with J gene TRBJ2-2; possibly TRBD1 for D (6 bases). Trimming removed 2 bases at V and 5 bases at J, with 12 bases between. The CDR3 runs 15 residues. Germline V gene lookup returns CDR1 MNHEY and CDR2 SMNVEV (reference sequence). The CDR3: CASSLGGADTGELFF. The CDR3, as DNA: TGTGCCAGCAGTTTAGGGGGCGCGGATACCGGGGAGCTGTTTTTT.

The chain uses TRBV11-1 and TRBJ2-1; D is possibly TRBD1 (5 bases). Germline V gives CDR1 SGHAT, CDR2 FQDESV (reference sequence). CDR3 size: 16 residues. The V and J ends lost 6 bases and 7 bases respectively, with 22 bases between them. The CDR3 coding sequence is TGTGCCAGCAGGTCTGGTGGACATCAGGGTTTGAATGAGCAGTTCTTC. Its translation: CASRSGGHQGLNEQFF.

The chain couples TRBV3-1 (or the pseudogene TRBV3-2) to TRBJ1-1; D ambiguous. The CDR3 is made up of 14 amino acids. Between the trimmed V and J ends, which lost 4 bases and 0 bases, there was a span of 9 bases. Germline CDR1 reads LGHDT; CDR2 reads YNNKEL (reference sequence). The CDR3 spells CASSLRGMNTEAFF. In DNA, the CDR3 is TGTGCCAGCAGCCTGCGGGGTATGAACACTGAAGCTTTCTTT.

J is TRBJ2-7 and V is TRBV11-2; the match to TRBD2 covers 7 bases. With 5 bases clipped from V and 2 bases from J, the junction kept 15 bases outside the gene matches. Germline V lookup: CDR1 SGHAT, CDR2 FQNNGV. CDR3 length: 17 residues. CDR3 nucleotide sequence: TGTGCCAGCAGCCCTCCGGCGGGTGGACTAGTACCCTACGAGCAGTACTTC. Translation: CASSPPAGGLVPYEQYF.

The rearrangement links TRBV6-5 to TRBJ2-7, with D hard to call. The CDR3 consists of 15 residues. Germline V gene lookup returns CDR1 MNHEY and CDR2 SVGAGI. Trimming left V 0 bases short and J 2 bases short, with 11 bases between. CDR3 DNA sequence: TGTGCCAGCAGTTACTCGTATGGAGAAACCTACGAGCAGTACTTC. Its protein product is CASSYSYGETYEQYF.

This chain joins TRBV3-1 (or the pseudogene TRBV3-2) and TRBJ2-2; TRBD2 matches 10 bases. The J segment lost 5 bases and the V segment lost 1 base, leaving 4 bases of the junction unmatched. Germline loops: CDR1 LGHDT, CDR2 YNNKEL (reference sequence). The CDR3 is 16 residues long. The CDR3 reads CASSQGLAGVTGELFF. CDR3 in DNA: TGTGCCAGCAGCCAAGGTCTAGCGGGAGTTACCGGGGAGCTGTTTTTT.

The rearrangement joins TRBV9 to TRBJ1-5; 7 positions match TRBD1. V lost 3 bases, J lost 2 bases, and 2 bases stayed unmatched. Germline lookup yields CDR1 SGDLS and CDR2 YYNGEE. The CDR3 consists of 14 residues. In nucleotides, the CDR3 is TGTGCCAGCAGCGGAGGGACAGGCAATCAGCCCCAGCATTTT. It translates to CASSGGTGNQPQHF.

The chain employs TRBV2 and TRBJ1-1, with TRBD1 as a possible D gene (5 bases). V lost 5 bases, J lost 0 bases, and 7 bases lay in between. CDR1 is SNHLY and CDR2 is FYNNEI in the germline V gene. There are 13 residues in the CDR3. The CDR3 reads CASSQGMNTEAFF. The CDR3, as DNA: TGTGCCAGCAGTCAGGGTATGAACACTGAAGCTTTCTTT.

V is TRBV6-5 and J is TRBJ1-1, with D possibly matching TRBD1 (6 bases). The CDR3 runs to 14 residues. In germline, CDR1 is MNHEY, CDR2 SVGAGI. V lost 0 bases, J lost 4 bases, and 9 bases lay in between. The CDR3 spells CASSYSAGATEAFF. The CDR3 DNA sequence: TGTGCCAGCAGTTACTCAGCAGGGGCCACTGAAGCTTTCTTT.

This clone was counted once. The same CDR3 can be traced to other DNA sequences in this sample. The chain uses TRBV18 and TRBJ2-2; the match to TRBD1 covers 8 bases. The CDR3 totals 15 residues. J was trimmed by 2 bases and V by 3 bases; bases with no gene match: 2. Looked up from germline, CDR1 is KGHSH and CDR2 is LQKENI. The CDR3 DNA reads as TGTGCCAGCTCACCCGGACAGGGAAACACCGGGGAGCTGTTTTTT. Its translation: CASSPGQGNTGELFF.

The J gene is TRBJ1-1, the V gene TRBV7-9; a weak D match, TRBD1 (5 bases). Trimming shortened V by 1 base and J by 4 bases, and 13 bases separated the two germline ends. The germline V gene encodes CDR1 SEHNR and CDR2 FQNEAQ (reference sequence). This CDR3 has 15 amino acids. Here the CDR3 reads CASSLDWGGGTEAFF. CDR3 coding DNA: TGTGCCAGCAGCTTAGATTGGGGGGGTGGCACTGAAGCTTTCTTT.

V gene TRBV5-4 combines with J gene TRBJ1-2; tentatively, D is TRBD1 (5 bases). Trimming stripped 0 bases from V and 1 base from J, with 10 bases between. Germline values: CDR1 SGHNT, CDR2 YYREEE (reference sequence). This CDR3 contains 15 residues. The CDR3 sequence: CASSLARQGNYGYTF. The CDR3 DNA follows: TGTGCCAGCAGCTTGGCGCGGCAGGGTAACTATGGCTACACCTTC.